The present TCR beta chain was sequenced within a study of T-cell reconstitution after alpha-beta-depleted transplantation in children (dated by TCRdb to the mid-2010s). Background on the whole study: The study quantitatively tracked T-cell immune reconstitution after TCRalphabeta/CD19-depleted allogeneic hematopoietic cell transplantation in children using TCR repertoire profiling. General conclusions and limits of the study: The apparently early alphabetaT-cell count recovery about two months after transplant was reportedly dependent on only several hundred rapidly expanded clones derived from non-depleted graft cells. The high TCRbeta diversity at day 60 in some patients was ascribed to recipient T cells and intrathymic progenitors that had survived conditioning. Hyperexpanded clone frequencies declined over subsequent months; after one year, T-cell counts and TCRbeta diversity were mostly attributed to newly produced T cells.

The library was generated by PCR. The sequencer listed for this sample is Illumina HiSeq 2500. Molecular barcoding was employed in the preparation of TCR libraries, with unique molecular identifiers being used to normalize TCRbeta repertoire quantification. Starting from the raw public reads, TCRdb applied fastp trimming at Q25, assembled clones with MiXCR and retained in-frame beta chains. Rows are combined by CDR3 protein, so each entry shows the most common genes and DNA. The sample records over 400,000 distinct CDR3 sequences, about 45% of which are singletons. Of the sample, 27% is held by the ten largest clones. CDR1 and CDR2, looked up from the germline V gene, are SGHRS and YFSETQ. The CDR3 measures 16 amino acids from cysteine to phenylalanine. CDR3 DNA only is kept here, 48 bases in frame from base 1. V was cut back by 2 bases and J by 0 bases, leaving a gap of 12 bases between them. Explained via the paper, the treatment or condition label denotes: allogeneic hematopoietic cell transplantation with graft depleted of TCRalphabeta T cells and CD19 B cells. The transplant recipients were children given TCRalphabeta/CD19-depleted allogeneic hematopoietic cell grafts.

In its sample, this clonotype was seen many times. The antigen this receptor binds is unknown. The input lacks base qualities; no much larger clone sits a single base away. This TCR came from a girl aged 2-10 years with aplastic anemia, due to receive a stem cell transplant. The specimen comprised PBMCs, sampled before TCRalphabeta/CD19-depleted stem cell transplant. This receptor chain uses TRBV5-1 and TRBJ2-4, with an unclear D gene assignment. The CDR3 protein is CASSFSSGVAKNIQYF. DNA sequence: TGCGCCAGCAGCTTTAGTTCTGGCGTAGCCAAAAACATTCAGTACTTC.